The sequence of this T cell receptor (beta chain) was determined in a study of T cells in Graves' hyperthyroidism and ophthalmopathy. As for the study in general: Before any treatment, at initial diagnosis, peripheral blood was collected.

Germline V lookup: CDR1 SGHRS, CDR2 YFSETQ. The CDR3 spans 14 residues. Trimming left V 4 bases short and J 2 bases short, with 13 bases between. Ophthalmopathy patients showed a Clinical Activity Score of at least 3, NOSPECS grade of at least 4 and duration under 3 months. Clinical symptoms, serum thyroxine and TRAb, thyroid ultrasound and orbital computed tomography were used for the diagnoses. Amplification yielded TCR beta CDR3 regions, with RNA transcripts as the source. During a first-round RT-PCR of the TCR CDR3, the HTBI primer set was used. TCRdb re-analysed the multiplex PCR reads in MiXCR, keeping a single row per CDR3 protein. Of approximately 530,000 distinct CDR3 sequences detected, just under 20% appear once; the ten largest clones hold around 50%. Points from the study as a whole: For ophthalmopathy, model prediction preceded onset by a median about 6 months.

With respect to this clonotype: Antigen: not known.

The TCR sequence derives from a man aged 40-55 years with Graves' ophthalmopathy. Specimen: blood. The chain combines TRBV5-1 with TRBJ2-7; D is perhaps TRBD1 (5 bases). The CDR3 DNA reads as TGCGCCAGCAGCCCGCAACAGGTTACCTACGAGCAGTACTTC. Amino acid sequence: CASSPQQVTYEQYF.